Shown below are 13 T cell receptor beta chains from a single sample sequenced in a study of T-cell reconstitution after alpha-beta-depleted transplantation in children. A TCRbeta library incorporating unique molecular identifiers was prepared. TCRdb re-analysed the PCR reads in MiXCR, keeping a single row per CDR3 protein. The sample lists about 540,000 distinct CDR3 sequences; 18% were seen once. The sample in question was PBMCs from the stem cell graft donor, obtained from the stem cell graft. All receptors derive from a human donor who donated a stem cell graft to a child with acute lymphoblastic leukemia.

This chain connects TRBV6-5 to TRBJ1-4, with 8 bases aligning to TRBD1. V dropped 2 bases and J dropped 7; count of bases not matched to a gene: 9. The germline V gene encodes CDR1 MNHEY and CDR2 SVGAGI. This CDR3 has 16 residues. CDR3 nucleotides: TGTGCCAGCAGTTACACTACAGGGGGAAAAGTTGAAAAACTGTTTTTT. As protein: CASSYTTGGKVEKLFF.

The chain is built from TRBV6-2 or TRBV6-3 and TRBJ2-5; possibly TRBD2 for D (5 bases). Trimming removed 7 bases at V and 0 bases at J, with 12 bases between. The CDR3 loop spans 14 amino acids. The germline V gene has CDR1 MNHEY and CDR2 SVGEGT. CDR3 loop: CASTHSGYQETQYF. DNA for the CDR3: TGTGCCAGCACCCATTCGGGGTACCAAGAGACCCAGTACTTC.

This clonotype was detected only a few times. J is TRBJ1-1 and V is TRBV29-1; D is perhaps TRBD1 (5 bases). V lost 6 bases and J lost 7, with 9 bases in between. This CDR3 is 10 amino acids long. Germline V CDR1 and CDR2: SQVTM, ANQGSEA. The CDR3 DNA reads TGCAGCGTCATTCAGGGTGAAGCTTTCTTT. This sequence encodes CSVIQGEAFF.

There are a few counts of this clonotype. Written as DNA, the CDR3 is TGTGCCAGCAGCGAGTGGAGGGAGGGCACAGATACGCAGTATTTT. Protein product: CASSEWREGTDTQYF. J is TRBJ2-3 and V is TRBV12-3 or TRBV12-4, with D possibly TRBD2 on 6 matching bases. Trimming left V 6 bases short and J 1 base short, with 14 bases between. This CDR3 region has 15 residues.

The CDR3 DNA reads as TGCGCCAGCAGCTGGGTAGTCAGGGGAACAGGGGCTGACGAGCAGTACTTC. Its translation is CASSWVVRGTGADEQYF. This chain joins TRBV5-1 and TRBJ2-7, with 7 bases fitting TRBD1. This CDR3 spans 17 amino acids. J was trimmed by 5 bases and V by 3 bases; bases with no gene match: 17. Germline CDR1 SGHRS, CDR2 YFSETQ.

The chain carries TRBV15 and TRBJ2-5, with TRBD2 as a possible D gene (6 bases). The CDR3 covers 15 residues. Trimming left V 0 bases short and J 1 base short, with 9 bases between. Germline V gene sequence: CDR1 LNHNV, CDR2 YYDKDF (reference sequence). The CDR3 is CATSRDTSRQETQYF. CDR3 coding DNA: TGTGCCACCAGCAGAGATACTAGCCGCCAAGAGACCCAGTACTTC.

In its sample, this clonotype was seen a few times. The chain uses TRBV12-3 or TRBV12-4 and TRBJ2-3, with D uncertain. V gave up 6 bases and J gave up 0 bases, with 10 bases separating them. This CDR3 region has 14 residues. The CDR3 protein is CASRKGLSTDTQYF. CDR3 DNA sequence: TGTGCCAGCAGAAAGGGCCTCAGCACAGATACGCAGTATTTT.

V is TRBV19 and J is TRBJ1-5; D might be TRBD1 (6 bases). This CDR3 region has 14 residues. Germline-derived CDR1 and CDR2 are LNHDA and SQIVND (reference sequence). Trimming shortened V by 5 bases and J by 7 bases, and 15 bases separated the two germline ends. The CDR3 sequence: CASSEQGRRQPQHF. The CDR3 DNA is TGTGCCAGTAGTGAACAGGGTCGGAGGCAGCCCCAGCATTTT.

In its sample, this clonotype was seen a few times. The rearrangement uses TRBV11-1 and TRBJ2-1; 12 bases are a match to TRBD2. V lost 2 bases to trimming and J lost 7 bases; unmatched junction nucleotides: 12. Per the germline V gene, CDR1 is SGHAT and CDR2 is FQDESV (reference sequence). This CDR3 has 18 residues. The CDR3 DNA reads TGTGCCAGCAGCTTAAAGTCTAGCGGGAGGGCCATGGGAAATGAGCAGTTCTTC. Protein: CASSLKSSGRAMGNEQFF.

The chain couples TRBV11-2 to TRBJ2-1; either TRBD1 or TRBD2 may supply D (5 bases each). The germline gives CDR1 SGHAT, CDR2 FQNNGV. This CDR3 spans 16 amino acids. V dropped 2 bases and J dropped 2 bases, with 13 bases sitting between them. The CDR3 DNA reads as TGTGCCAGCAGCTTACATGCAGGGAGCACCTACAATGAGCAGTTCTTC. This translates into CASSLHAGSTYNEQFF.

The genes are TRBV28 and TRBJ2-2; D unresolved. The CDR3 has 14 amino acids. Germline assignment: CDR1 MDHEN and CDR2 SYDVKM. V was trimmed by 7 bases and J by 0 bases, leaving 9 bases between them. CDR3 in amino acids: CASKMVSNTGELFF. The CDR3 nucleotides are TGTGCCAGCAAAATGGTGTCGAACACCGGGGAGCTGTTTTTT.

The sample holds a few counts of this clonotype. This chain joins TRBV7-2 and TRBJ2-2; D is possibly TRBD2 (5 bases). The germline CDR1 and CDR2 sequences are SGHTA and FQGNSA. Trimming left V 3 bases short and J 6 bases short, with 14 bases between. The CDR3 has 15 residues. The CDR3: CASSFHRTGSGELFF. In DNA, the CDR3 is TGTGCCAGCAGCTTCCACCGGACTGGCTCCGGGGAGCTGTTTTTT.

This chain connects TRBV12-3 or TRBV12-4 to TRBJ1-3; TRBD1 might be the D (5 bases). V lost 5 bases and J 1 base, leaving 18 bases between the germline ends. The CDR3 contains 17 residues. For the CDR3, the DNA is TGTGCCAGCAGTCGACCCAGGGCCTTGGGGTCTGGAAACACCATATATTTT. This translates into CASSRPRALGSGNTIYF.